A single sample gave rise to the 20 T cell receptor beta chains below, sequenced in a study of blood T cell repertoires in COVID-19. Repertoires were generated with immunoSEQ multiplex PCR, while TCRdb's copy carries only in-frame clones and drops some. The data contain just over 150,000 clones, more than 85% of them singletons. Sequenced sample: peripheral blood. The receptors come from a woman in her seventies with acute or convalescent COVID-19.

CDR3 sequence (DNA): TGTGCCAGCAGCTTACGCCCGGGGAGGTCTAATGAAAAACTGTTTTTT. Translated: CASSLRPGRSNEKLFF. The rearrangement uses TRBV7-2 and TRBJ1-4; D ambiguous. Trimming removed 2 bases from V and 3 bases from J, with 13 bases in between. This CDR3 contains 16 residues. Looked up from germline, CDR1 is SGHTA and CDR2 is FQGNSA.

The chain employs TRBV28 and TRBJ1-3; possibly TRBD1 for D (6 bases). The CDR3 consists of 19 residues. The V gene lost 7 bases and the J gene lost 1 base, with 26 bases spanning the gap. Germline CDR1 reads MDHEN; CDR2 reads SYDVKM. CDR3 coding DNA: TGTGCCAGCACCCCTTACGGGTCACAGGGATTCGGATCTGGAAACACCATATATTTT. It yields the protein CASTPYGSQGFGSGNTIYF.

The chain couples TRBV19 to TRBJ1-2; D is undetermined. CDR1 LNHDA and CDR2 SQIVND come from the germline V gene (reference sequence). Trimming cost V 3 bases and J 0 bases, with 11 bases left between them. This CDR3 is built from 15 residues. CDR3 in DNA: TGTGCCAGTAGTATGATGCCAGTAACTAACTATGGCTACACCTTC. Its protein product is CASSMMPVTNYGYTF.

The V gene is TRBV11-3, the J gene TRBJ2-7; D is possibly TRBD1 (5 bases). CDR1 SGHNT and CDR2 YENEEA come from the germline V gene. The CDR3 is made up of 12 amino acids. The V and J ends lost 1 base and 5 bases respectively, with 6 bases between them. The CDR3: CASSLGGNEQYV. CDR3 nucleotide sequence: TGTGCCAGCAGCTTAGGGGGCAACGAGCAGTACGTC.

The chain couples TRBV19 to TRBJ1-5, with D maybe TRBD1 (5 bases). This CDR3 has 14 amino acids. V gave up 8 bases and J gave up 4 bases, with 15 bases separating them. Germline V gene lookup returns CDR1 LNHDA and CDR2 SQIVND (reference sequence). CDR3 sequence (DNA): TGTGCCAGTCGAACGGGGGGTGATAATCAGCCCCAGCATTTT. It yields the protein CASRTGGDNQPQHF.

The chain carries TRBV7-8 and TRBJ1-2; D is ambiguous. V lost 2 bases to trimming and J lost 6 bases, with 16 bases between them. Looked up from germline, CDR1 is SGHVS and CDR2 is FQNEAQ. The CDR3 has 15 amino acids. The CDR3 spells CASSLLRVNLDGYTF. The CDR3 region has the DNA TGTGCCAGCAGCTTACTCCGGGTCAACTTAGATGGCTACACCTTC. The variable domain in full, with the rest retrieved from reference TRBV7-8 and TRBJ1-2, is GAGVSQSPRYKVAKRGQDVALRCDPISGHVSLFWYQQALGQGPEFLTYFQNEAQLDKSGLPSDRFFAERPEGSVSTLKIQRTQQEDSAVYLCASSLLRVNLDGYTFGSGTRLTVV.

The chain is built from TRBV11-2 and TRBJ2-5; 10 bases map to TRBD2. Germline trimming cut 1 base from V and 5 bases from J; bases unmatched to any gene: 4. The CDR3 has 15 residues. Germline CDR1 and CDR2: SGHAT and FQNNGV. The CDR3 DNA is TGTGCCAGCAGCTTAGTAAGCGGGGGGGATGAGACCCAGTACTTC. Amino acid sequence: CASSLVSGGDETQYF.

The gene calls are TRBV3-1 (or the pseudogene TRBV3-2) and TRBJ2-1; the D gene is possibly TRBD1 (6 bases). Trimming took off 0 bases at V and 2 bases at J, with 11 bases between the two ends. The CDR3 length is 16 residues. The germline V gene encodes CDR1 LGHDT and CDR2 YNNKEL (reference sequence). The CDR3 loop reads CASSQELNRAYNEQFF. DNA of the CDR3: TGTGCCAGCAGCCAAGAGTTAAACAGGGCCTACAATGAGCAGTTCTTC.

J is TRBJ1-1 and V is TRBV5-1, with TRBD1 as a possible D gene (5 bases). Germline-derived CDR1 and CDR2 are SGHRS and YFSETQ. Trimming left V 4 bases short and J 6 bases short, with 16 bases between. The CDR3 runs 14 residues. This CDR3 reads CASSPAAGGAEAFF. As DNA, the CDR3 is TGCGCCAGCAGCCCGGCGGCGGGGGGAGCTGAAGCTTTCTTT.

This chain links TRBV4-2 with TRBJ2-4; 7 nucleotides align to TRBD2. V shed 1 base and J 8 bases; nucleotides not matched to a gene: 8. This CDR3 is 15 amino acids long. Germline assignment: CDR1 LGHNA and CDR2 YNFKEQ. CDR3 DNA: TGTGCCAGCAGCCAAGGGCACCAGGGAGGGGACATTCAGTACTTC. Translated, it gives CASSQGHQGGDIQYF.

The chain uses TRBV15 and TRBJ2-3, with TRBD2 as a possible D gene (7 bases). Germline lookup yields CDR1 LNHNV and CDR2 YYDKDF (reference sequence). With 3 bases removed from V and 0 bases from J, the gap between germline ends came to 19 bases. The CDR3 covers 18 residues. DNA of the CDR3: TGTGCCACCAGCAGGGACCGGGGGGCGGTTGGAAGCACAGATACGCAGTATTTT. This translates into CATSRDRGAVGSTDTQYF.

The chain links TRBV5-1 to TRBJ1-2, with 8 bases fitting TRBD1. Germline V CDR1 and CDR2: SGHRS, YFSETQ. The junction had 2 bases not matched to a gene; V was cut back by 4 bases and J by 0 bases. CDR3 length equals 14 residues. CDR3 nucleotides: TGCGCCAGCAGCCCGGACAGGGCTAACTATGGCTACACCTTC. Translation: CASSPDRANYGYTF.

The J gene is TRBJ2-7, the V gene TRBV6-6; 9 bases agree with TRBD1. This CDR3 spans 16 amino acids. The V gene end was trimmed by 6 bases and the J gene end by 4 bases; junction bases not matched to a gene: 13. Germline V gene sequence: CDR1 MNHNY, CDR2 SVGAGI (reference sequence). Here the CDR3 reads CASSPGQGLVIYEQYF. The DNA for the CDR3 is TGTGCCAGCAGCCCCGGACAGGGGTTGGTGATTTACGAGCAGTACTTC.

This sequence joins TRBV30 and TRBJ1-2; D is possibly TRBD1 (5 bases). The CDR3 covers 13 residues. CDR1 is GTSNPN, CDR2 SVGIG, per germline (reference sequence). V was cut by 0 bases and J by 3 bases, with 8 bases left in between. Here the CDR3 reads CAWSVSRDYGYTF. For the CDR3, the DNA is TGTGCCTGGAGTGTCTCCAGGGACTATGGCTACACCTTC.

This CDR3 is CATSRGRTGGGNTIYF. The CDR3 DNA reads TGTGCCACCAGCAGAGGGAGGACAGGGGGTGGAAACACCATATATTTT. The rearrangement links TRBV15 to TRBJ1-3; 10 bases match TRBD1. V lost 1 base to trimming and J lost 3 bases; unmatched junction nucleotides: 3. CDR1 is LNHNV and CDR2 is YYDKDF in the germline V gene (reference sequence). The length of the CDR3 is 16 residues.

The genes are TRBV9 and TRBJ1-1, with unresolved D. CDR3 size: 14 residues. The germline V and J ends were trimmed by 1 base and 0 bases, with 7 bases remaining between them. Germline CDR1 and CDR2: SGDLS and YYNGEE. The CDR3 sequence is CASSVWAMNTEAFF. The CDR3 DNA is TGTGCCAGCAGCGTATGGGCGATGAACACTGAAGCTTTCTTT. Full variable domain (outside the CDR3, taken from reference TRBV9 and TRBJ1-1): DSGVTQTPKHLITATGQRVTLRCSPRSGDLSVYWYQQSLDQGLQFLIQYYNGEERAKGNILERFSAQQFPDLHSELNLSSLELGDSALYFCASSVWAMNTEAFFGQGTRLTVV.

This chain joins TRBV11-2 and TRBJ1-3; tentative D call: TRBD1 (6 bases). Trimming stripped 2 bases from V and 0 bases from J, with 8 bases between. From germline, CDR1 is SGHAT and CDR2 FQNNGV. The CDR3 spans 15 residues. The CDR3 DNA sequence: TGTGCCAGCAGCTTACAGGGGAACTCTGGAAACACCATATATTTT. This encodes CASSLQGNSGNTIYF.

Note on this clone: An end of the junction does not agree with germline; a read error may underlie this. The gene calls are TRBV28 and TRBJ2-1; a weak D match, TRBD2 (7 bases). There are 15 residues in the CDR3. The germline gives CDR1 MDHEN, CDR2 SYDVKM. This CDR3 is CASSLSGTGKGGHVF. CDR3 DNA sequence: TGTGCCAGCAGTTTAAGCGGGACTGGGAAGGGGGGACATGTCTTC.

The table lists this clone with a few counts. The chain joins TRBV7-2 to TRBJ1-2; 10 nucleotides align to TRBD1. With V trimmed by 5 bases and J by 7 bases, 13 bases remained unmatched. The CDR3 spans 16 residues. Germline-derived CDR1 and CDR2 are SGHTA and FQGNSA. CDR3 DNA: TGTGCCAGCAGCCGGACCGGGACAGGGGATTATGGTGGCTACACCTTC. Residues: CASSRTGTGDYGGYTF.

This clone was detected many times. The CDR3 spells CASSLAAGGGGNTIYF. In DNA, the CDR3 is TGCGCCAGCAGCTTGGCTGCGGGGGGCGGCGGAAACACCATATATTTT. The chain carries TRBV5-1 and TRBJ1-3; perhaps TRBD1 as D (6 bases). Germline V gene sequence: CDR1 SGHRS, CDR2 YFSETQ. The CDR3 extends over 16 amino acids. The ends were cut back, 0 bases at V and 4 bases at J, with 14 bases in the middle.